The present T cell receptor beta chain was sequenced within a study of blood T cell repertoires in COVID-19. Study as a whole: The United States, Italy and Spain supplied acute and convalescent COVID-19 samples. Sources were T cells, B-cell-depleted T cells, or PBMCs; the material itself was cDNA or gDNA.

In the source study's methods: Reference gene primer amplification gave estimated nucleated cell counts. TCRdb's copy holds only in-frame clones and misses some; the assay was immunoSEQ multiplex PCR. V and J calls and clone size are given by that table; D and trimming were obtained from the DNA. The sample gives 110,000 to 150,000 clones, 81% of which show up once; around 8.5% is in the top ten. V shed 2 bases, J shed 8 bases, and the junction held 6 bases outside the gene matches. The CDR3 is 16 residues long. CDR1 is SGHNT, CDR2 YENEEA, per germline. This sequence was found in a human donor in a cohort sampled during active COVID-19. The sample comprised peripheral blood. V and J are TRBV11-3 and TRBJ2-1; 13 nucleotides align to TRBD2. CDR3 in DNA: TGTGCCAGCAGCTTAAGACTAGCGGGAGGCAGGGATGAGCAGTTCTTC. Protein sequence: CASSLRLAGGRDEQFF. Looking up the rest from reference TRBV11-3 and TRBJ2-1 gives the full variable domain: EAGVVQSPRYKIIEKKQPVAFWCNPISGHNTLYWYLQNLGQGPELLIRYENEEAVDDSQLPKDRFSAERLKGVDSTLKIQPAELGDSAVYLCASSLRLAGGRDEQFFGPGTRLTVL.